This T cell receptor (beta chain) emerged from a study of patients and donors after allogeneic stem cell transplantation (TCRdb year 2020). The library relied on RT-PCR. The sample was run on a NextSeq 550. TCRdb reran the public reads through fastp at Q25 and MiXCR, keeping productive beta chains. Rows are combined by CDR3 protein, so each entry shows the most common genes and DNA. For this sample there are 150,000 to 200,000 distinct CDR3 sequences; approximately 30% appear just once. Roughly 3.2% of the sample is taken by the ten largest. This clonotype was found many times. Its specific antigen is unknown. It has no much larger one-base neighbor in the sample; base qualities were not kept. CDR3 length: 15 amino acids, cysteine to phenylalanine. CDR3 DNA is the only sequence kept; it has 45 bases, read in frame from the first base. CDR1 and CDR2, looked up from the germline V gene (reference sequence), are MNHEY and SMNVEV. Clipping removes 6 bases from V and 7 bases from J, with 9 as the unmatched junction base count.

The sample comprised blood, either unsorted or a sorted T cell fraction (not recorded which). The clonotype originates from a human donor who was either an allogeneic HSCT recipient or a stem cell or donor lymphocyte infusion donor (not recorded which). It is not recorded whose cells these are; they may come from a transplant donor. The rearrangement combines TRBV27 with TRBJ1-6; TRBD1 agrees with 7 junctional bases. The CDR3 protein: CASRPSGQRNSPLHF. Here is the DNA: TGTGCCAGCAGACCCTCGGGACAGAGAAATTCACCCCTCCACTTT.